This T cell receptor beta chain came from a study of molecular identifiers for immune sequencing clone quantification. For the study at large: In replicates, RNA from approximately 20,000 or 100,000 naive CD8 cells was divided five ways and four parts were sequenced. Study-wide findings and caveats: Clones with over 20 RNA copies captured over 98% of effector molecules but under 1% of naive ones.

Sorting was used to obtain naive CD8 T cells (CD8+CD4-CCR7+CD45RA+). The CDR3 spans 16 residues. CDR1 is SGHVS, CDR2 FQNEAQ, per germline. As to this clonotype: Its specificity is not known. A much larger clonotype is one base distant, so this may be a read error.

Preparation of the bulk TCR libraries relied on previously described methods and listed TCR primers. TCRdb independently ran MiXCR on the PCR reads; one entry per CDR3 protein. The data contain about 640,000 distinct CDR3 sequences, about 20% of them singletons. The chain employs TRBV7-8 and TRBJ2-1; tentatively, D is TRBD1 (6 bases). Material: naive CD8+ T cells from blood, with Jurkat cell RNA spiked in. Subset here: FACS-sorted CD8+CD4-CCR7+CD45RA+ naive T cells. This sequence was found in a human donor in good health. Some libraries in this study had Jurkat cell RNA spiked in. The CDR3 nucleotides are TGTGCCAGCAGCTCACTACAGGGTAGCCCCTACAATGAGCAGCTCTTC. Amino acid sequence: CASSSLQGSPYNEQLF.